This TCR beta chain comes out of a study of lymphopenia after photon versus proton radiotherapy. Notes on the study in general: Authors raise, but do not show, better survival with proton therapy. Proton therapy kept repertoires fairly stable, unlike photons, which gained effector/memory cells.

The CDR3 runs to 16 residues. CDR1 and CDR2 (germline): SNHLY, FYNNEI. V was clipped by 6 bases and J by 0 bases; unmatched bases: 7. The sample holds a few counts of this clone. The antigen remains unidentified. TCRdb's table, derived via immunoSEQ multiplex PCR, lists solely in-frame clones and lacks some. Found here are more than 9,500 clones, around 92% of them singletons; the top ten hold 3% to 4%. The sequenced sample was peripheral blood, obtained from a patient treated with proton-based radiotherapy. This sequence was found in a man aged 55 to 70 with pancreatic cancer. This chain connects TRBV2 to TRBJ1-5, with 8 bases aligning to TRBD1. CDR3 sequence: CASRPGQDYSNQPQHF. CDR3 coding DNA: TGTGCCAGCAGACCGGGACAGGATTATAGCAATCAGCCCCAGCATTTT.